This is a list of T cell receptor beta chains from one sample in a study of blood T cell repertoires in COVID-19. Assay: immunoSEQ multiplex PCR; the TCRdb copy retains only in-frame clones and omits some. Seen here are roughly 150,000 clones, approximately 73% observed once, and the top ten hold less than 4.5%. The sequenced sample consisted of peripheral blood. These receptors originate from an elderly woman with acute or convalescent COVID-19. CDR3s include the opening cysteine and the closing phenylalanine or tryptophan. The order of the fields is clone size, CDR3 length, J gene, V gene, D gene, CDR3 DNA, CDR3 protein. A D gene is named only where the DNA matches it firmly. Some rows have no size entry. The others give once, few or many, or a class for an expanded clone.

>.|15|TRBJ2-2|TRBV5-5|.
TGTGCCAGCAGCTCCATCGGGGAAAGCACCGGGGAGCTGTTTTTT
CASSSIGESTGELFF
>.|13|TRBJ1-5|TRBV5-6|.
TGTGCCAGCAGCTCCTTGCGCAAAGAGCCCCAGCATTTT
CASSSLRKEPQHF
>.|13|TRBJ1-1|TRBV7-6|.
TGTGCCAGCAGCCGGAGAGAGAGGACTGAAGCTTTCTTT
CASSRRERTEAFF
>.|15|TRBJ1-5|TRBV6-5|.
TGTGCCAGCACCGCGGGGGCTGCGGCAAATCAGCCCCAGCATTTT
CASTAGAAANQPQHF
>few|15|TRBJ2-2|TRBV30|TRBD2
TGTGCCTGGAAGCTAGCGGGACAGAACACCGGGGAGCTGTTTTTT
CAWKLAGQNTGELFF
>.|15|TRBJ1-2|TRBV6-2/TRBV6-3|.
TGTGCCAGCAGCCGGGCGGACAGCGGACCCTATGGCTACACCTTC
CASSRADSGPYGYTF
>.|14|TRBJ2-1|TRBV28|TRBD1
TGTGCCATCAAACGCCGGGACAGCTTTTGGGAGCAGTTCTTC
CAIKRRDSFWEQFF
>.|15|TRBJ1-3|TRBV30|.
TGTGCCTGGAGTGTATCCGGGAGGAAGGGGAACACCATATATTTT
CAWSVSGRKGNTIYF
>.|15|TRBJ2-7|TRBV10-1|.
TGCGCCAGCATCGTAGCACAGGGTTCACCCTACGAGCAGTACTTC
CASIVAQGSPYEQYF
>.|12|TRBJ1-1|TRBV7-2|.
TGTGCCAGCAGCCTTTTTAACACTGAAGCTTTCTTT
CASSLFNTEAFF
>.|18|TRBJ1-5|TRBV7-8|TRBD1
TGTGCCAGCAGCTTAGCTCCCGGGACAGGTTATAGCAATCAGCCCCAGCATTTT
CASSLAPGTGYSNQPQHF
>.|18|TRBJ2-7|TRBV5-1|TRBD1
TGCGCCAGCAGCTTAACGGGACAGGGGGCTTCCCGACTACGCGAGCAGTACTTC
CASSLTGQGASRLREQYF
>.|16|TRBJ2-7|TRBV2|.
TGTGCCAGCAGTGAGAATAAGTACAGGGCCCCCGGAGAGCAGTACTTC
CASSENKYRAPGEQYF
>.|15|TRBJ2-1|TRBV27|.
TGTGCCAGCAGCCGGGGTCGCTCCGATTGGGATGAGCAGTTCTTC
CASSRGRSDWDEQFF
>.|13|TRBJ2-7|TRBV18|.
TGTGCCAGCTCACCAAGGACTCCCTACGAGCAGTACTTC
CASSPRTPYEQYF
>.|13|TRBJ1-5|TRBV10-3|TRBD1
TGTGCCACCCGGGACAGAGAGGATCAGCCCCAGCATTTT
CATRDREDQPQHF
>.|15|TRBJ1-1|TRBV10-3|TRBD1
TGTGCCATCAGTGTCTCTCCGGGACAGGGGGCTGAAGCTTTCTTT
CAISVSPGQGAEAFF
>.|14|TRBJ1-2|TRBV18|.
TGTGCCAGCTCACCAGGACAGCCTAACTATGGCTACACCTTC
CASSPGQPNYGYTF
>.|17|TRBJ1-3|TRBV4-1|.
TGCGCCAGCAGCCAAGACCCCCCAGGGGCGGCTGGAAACACCATATATTTT
CASSQDPPGAAGNTIYF
>.|15|TRBJ1-3|TRBV19|.
TGTGCCAGCCTTGCCAGGGCCAACTCTGGAAACACCATATATTTT
CASLARANSGNTIYF
>few|15|TRBJ2-5|TRBV3-1/TRBV3-2|.
TGTGCCAGCAGCCACCTCCGGGGAGGACAAGAGACCCAGTACTTC
CASSHLRGGQETQYF
>.|14|TRBJ2-7|TRBV23-1|TRBD2
TGCGCCAGGTCTCACGGGACTAGCTCCCACGAGCAGTACTTC
CARSHGTSSHEQYF
>.|15|TRBJ1-2|TRBV19|TRBD1
TGTGCCAGTAGTATAGACCACAGGGGGCGCGGTGGCTACACCTTC
CASSIDHRGRGGYTF
>.|14|TRBJ2-5|TRBV5-8|.
TGTGCCAGCAGCCGAGGGAGGTACCAAGAGACCCAGTACTTC
CASSRGRYQETQYF
>.|13|TRBJ1-2|TRBV18|.
TGTGCCAGCTCACGGGACTCGGGTAATGGCTACACCTTC
CASSRDSGNGYTF
>few|13|TRBJ1-6|TRBV7-9|.
TGTGCCAGCAGCTTAGACGGGGATTCACCCCTCCACTTT
CASSLDGDSPLHF
>.|15|TRBJ1-2|TRBV7-2|.
TGTGCCAGCAGCTTATTGTTTTCGGGTGCTGGTGGCTACACCTTC
CASSLLFSGAGGYTF
>once|16|TRBJ2-6|TRBV19|TRBD1
TGTGCCAGTAGTATTGTAGGGGGCACCGGGGCCAACGTCCTGACTTTC
CASSIVGGTGANVLTF
>.|15|TRBJ2-1|TRBV7-3|TRBD2
TGTGCCAGCAGCTTATTGGGGACTACTTACAATGAGCAGTTCTTC
CASSLLGTTYNEQFF
>few|13|TRBJ1-1|TRBV29-1|.
TGCAGCGTTGGTACAGGCCTGAACACTGAAGCTTTCTTT
CSVGTGLNTEAFF
>.|14|TRBJ1-1|TRBV3-1/TRBV3-2|.
TGTGCCAGCAGCCCCCGGGGTACGAACACTGAAGCTTTCTTT
CASSPRGTNTEAFF